A selection of T cell receptor beta chains follows, all from one sample in a study of beta chain features in type 1 diabetes. This table comes from immunoSEQ multiplex PCR, and its TCRdb copy is limited to in-frame clones, with some not included. The profile shows 300,000 to 400,000 clones, roughly an eighth of them singletons. The sample was naive CD4+ T cells from blood. These receptors were obtained from a man aged 18-30 years in good health. CDR3s include the opening cysteine and the closing phenylalanine or tryptophan. Fields, in order: CDR3 protein, CDR3 DNA, clone size, J gene, V gene, D gene. The D gene is left open where the match is weak. Clone size is stated in some rows and not others, as once, few, many or a class when expanded.

CDR3aa: CSHLTGDHEQYF; CDR3nt: TGCAGCCACCTGACAGGGGATCACGAGCAGTACTTC; abundance: -; j_gene: TRBJ2-7; v_gene: TRBV29-1; d_gene: TRBD1
CDR3aa: CASSPDSSRYTF; CDR3nt: TGTGCCAGCAGCCCTGACAGTTCTCGCTACACCTTC; abundance: -; j_gene: TRBJ1-2; v_gene: TRBV5-4; d_gene: -
CDR3aa: CASSQGQGATNEKLFF; CDR3nt: TGCGCCAGCAGCCAAGGACAGGGAGCAACTAATGAAAAACTGTTTTTT; abundance: few; j_gene: TRBJ1-4; v_gene: TRBV4-3; d_gene: TRBD1
CDR3aa: CASSHGLSSGGGGVNEQFF; CDR3nt: TGTGCCAGCAGCCACGGACTATCGAGCGGGGGAGGCGGTGTCAATGAGCAGTTCTTC; abundance: -; j_gene: TRBJ2-1; v_gene: TRBV7-9; d_gene: TRBD2
CDR3aa: CASSPAGVFYEQYF; CDR3nt: TGTGCCAGCAGTCCAGCGGGAGTTTTCTACGAGCAGTACTTC; abundance: few; j_gene: TRBJ2-7; v_gene: TRBV9; d_gene: TRBD2
CDR3aa: CASSRTGTGGGNTIYF; CDR3nt: TGTGCCAGCAGCCGGACCGGGACAGGGGGTGGAAACACCATATATTTT; abundance: few; j_gene: TRBJ1-3; v_gene: TRBV2; d_gene: TRBD1
CDR3aa: CASRFRTASSYEQYF; CDR3nt: TGTGCCAGCAGATTCAGGACAGCGAGCTCCTACGAGCAGTACTTC; abundance: few; j_gene: TRBJ2-7; v_gene: TRBV2; d_gene: -
CDR3aa: CAWSGRQGYGYTF; CDR3nt: TGTGCCTGGAGTGGAAGACAGGGTTACGGCTACACCTTC; abundance: -; j_gene: TRBJ1-2; v_gene: TRBV30; d_gene: TRBD1
CDR3aa: CASSLVSGQGGRNEQFF; CDR3nt: TGTGCCAGCAGCTTGGTTAGTGGACAGGGGGGTAGAAATGAGCAGTTCTTC; abundance: few; j_gene: TRBJ2-1; v_gene: TRBV5-6; d_gene: TRBD1
CDR3aa: CATSRPPGTSDTQYF; CDR3nt: TGTGCCACCAGCAGACCTCCCGGGACTAGCGATACGCAGTATTTT; abundance: -; j_gene: TRBJ2-3; v_gene: TRBV15; d_gene: TRBD2
CDR3aa: CASSVSAGENTIYF; CDR3nt: TGTGCCAGCAGCGTAAGTGCCGGGGAAAACACCATATATTTT; abundance: few; j_gene: TRBJ1-3; v_gene: TRBV9; d_gene: -
CDR3aa: CASSRDRPVDEQFF; CDR3nt: TGTGCCAGCAGTCGGGACAGGCCCGTCGATGAGCAGTTCTTC; abundance: few; j_gene: TRBJ2-1; v_gene: TRBV2; d_gene: TRBD1
CDR3aa: CASSHGEGYTEAFF; CDR3nt: TGCGCCAGCAGCCATGGGGAGGGTTACACTGAAGCTTTCTTT; abundance: few; j_gene: TRBJ1-1; v_gene: TRBV5-1; d_gene: -
CDR3aa: CASSPGDQETQYF; CDR3nt: TGTGCCAGCAGTCCGGGAGACCAAGAGACCCAGTACTTC; abundance: few; j_gene: TRBJ2-5; v_gene: TRBV28; d_gene: -
CDR3aa: CASSVGIGGSYEQYF; CDR3nt: TGTGCCAGCAGCGTAGGGATAGGGGGAAGCTACGAGCAGTACTTC; abundance: -; j_gene: TRBJ2-7; v_gene: TRBV9; d_gene: -
CDR3aa: CAWNRLAGGYEQYF; CDR3nt: TGTGCCTGGAACCGACTAGCGGGAGGGTACGAGCAGTACTTC; abundance: few; j_gene: TRBJ2-7; v_gene: TRBV30; d_gene: TRBD2
CDR3aa: CAWSAGPRVEAFF; CDR3nt: TGTGCCTGGAGCGCGGGACCCAGGGTGGAAGCTTTCTTT; abundance: few; j_gene: TRBJ1-1; v_gene: TRBV30; d_gene: -
CDR3aa: CASSPGRGWGELFF; CDR3nt: TGTGCCAGCAGCCCCGGGCGGGGATGGGGGGAGCTGTTTTTT; abundance: -; j_gene: TRBJ2-2; v_gene: TRBV28; d_gene: -
CDR3aa: CASRTGGGGYEQYF; CDR3nt: TGTGCCAGCAGAACCGGAGGGGGCGGCTACGAGCAGTACTTC; abundance: -; j_gene: TRBJ2-7; v_gene: TRBV7-2; d_gene: -
CDR3aa: CASSPHRGLNNEQYF; CDR3nt: TGTGCCAGCAGTCCCCACAGGGGACTTAACAACGAGCAGTACTTC; abundance: -; j_gene: TRBJ2-7; v_gene: TRBV28; d_gene: -
CDR3aa: CASGPGTIGRKLFF; CDR3nt: TGTGCCAGCGGCCCCGGGACAATAGGGCGAAAACTGTTTTTT; abundance: -; j_gene: TRBJ1-4; v_gene: TRBV25-1; d_gene: -
CDR3aa: CSVEETAYEAFF; CDR3nt: TGCAGCGTTGAAGAGACAGCTTATGAAGCTTTCTTT; abundance: -; j_gene: TRBJ1-1; v_gene: TRBV29-1; d_gene: -
CDR3aa: CASSPGSRHNYGYTF; CDR3nt: TGTGCCAGCAGCCCGGGGAGCCGACATAACTATGGCTACACCTTC; abundance: few; j_gene: TRBJ1-2; v_gene: TRBV9; d_gene: -
CDR3aa: CASSAREGSSTDTQYF; CDR3nt: TGTGCCAGCAGCGCGCGGGAGGGCTCTAGCACAGATACGCAGTATTTT; abundance: -; j_gene: TRBJ2-3; v_gene: TRBV9; d_gene: TRBD2
CDR3aa: CASSLLTGYSNQPQHF; CDR3nt: TGTGCCAGCAGTTTATTGACGGGATATAGCAATCAGCCCCAGCATTTT; abundance: once; j_gene: TRBJ1-5; v_gene: TRBV28; d_gene: -
CDR3aa: CASSRGQGAEQYF; CDR3nt: TGTGCCAGCAGCCGGGGACAGGGTGCGGAGCAGTACTTC; abundance: once; j_gene: TRBJ2-7; v_gene: TRBV5-6; d_gene: TRBD1
CDR3aa: CASSLEVARGGGYTF; CDR3nt: TGTGCCAGCAGCTTGGAGGTAGCCCGAGGTGGTGGCTACACCTTC; abundance: -; j_gene: TRBJ1-2; v_gene: TRBV5-4; d_gene: -
CDR3aa: CASSNDRVSYGYTF; CDR3nt: TGTGCCAGCAGTAACGACAGGGTGAGCTATGGCTACACCTTC; abundance: -; j_gene: TRBJ1-2; v_gene: TRBV28; d_gene: TRBD1
CDR3aa: CASSSGGVNTEAFF; CDR3nt: TGCGCCAGCAGCTCGGGCGGGGTGAACACTGAAGCTTTCTTT; abundance: -; j_gene: TRBJ1-1; v_gene: TRBV5-1; d_gene: -